Listed below are T cell receptor beta chains from one sample, sequenced in a study of cytomegalovirus exposure and HLA in healthy donors. Method: immunoSEQ multiplex PCR; TCRdb's copy keeps in-frame clones and lacks some. The sample lists some 98,000 clones; roughly 80% were seen once. The specimen was PBMCs. These receptors were collected from a female donor in good health and CMV-seronegative. CDR3s include the opening cysteine and the closing phenylalanine or tryptophan. The D gene is left open where the match is weak. Expanded clones are given a class, and other clones once, few, many or no size at all.

V	size	D	J	CDR3	DNA
TRBV6-5	NA	TRBD1	TRBJ1-1	CASSWDRGRSEAFF	TGTGCCAGCAGCTGGGACAGGGGGAGGTCTGAAGCTTTCTTT
TRBV29-1	NA	NA	TRBJ2-7	CSVAGGPYEQYF	TGCAGCGTTGCGGGGGGCCCCTACGAGCAGTACTTC
TRBV5-1	NA	NA	TRBJ2-2	CASLPGPTNTGELFF	TGCGCCAGCCTCCCAGGGCCTACGAACACCGGGGAGCTGTTTTTT
TRBV2	NA	NA	TRBJ2-2	CASSGGTGELFF	TGTGCCAGCAGCGGTGGCACCGGGGAGCTGTTTTTT
TRBV25-1	NA	NA	TRBJ2-7	CASSELNRVYEQYF	TGTGCCAGCAGTGAATTGAACAGAGTCTACGAGCAGTACTTC
TRBV7-3	few	TRBD1	TRBJ1-2	CASSLMGTGEHGYTF	TGTGCCAGCAGCTTGATGGGAACAGGGGAGCATGGCTACACCTTC
TRBV5-1	NA	NA	TRBJ2-2	CASSTGQLNTGELFF	TGCGCCAGCAGCACCGGACAGTTGAACACCGGGGAGCTGTTTTTT
TRBV5-1	NA	TRBD1	TRBJ1-2	CASSPQTGTYGYTF	TGCGCCAGCAGCCCACAGACAGGGACCTATGGCTACACCTTC
TRBV19	NA	NA	TRBJ1-2	CASSILRGYGYTF	TGTGCCAGTAGTATTCTCAGGGGCTATGGCTACACCTTC
TRBV7-6	NA	NA	TRBJ2-1	CASSTRDTYNEQFF	TGTGCCAGCAGCACCCGGGACACCTACAATGAGCAGTTCTTC
TRBV6-1	NA	NA	TRBJ1-3	CASSDGPGRNTIYF	TGTGCCAGCAGTGACGGGCCCGGGAGAAACACCATATATTTT
TRBV19	NA	NA	TRBJ2-2	CASSIGANHGELFF	TGTGCCAGTAGTATAGGGGCCAACCACGGGGAGCTGTTTTTT
TRBV19	NA	TRBD2	TRBJ2-1	CASSRGSSGRPYNEQFF	TGTGCCAGTAGTAGGGGGTCTAGCGGGAGGCCCTACAATGAGCAGTTCTTC
TRBV6-6	NA	NA	TRBJ1-5	CASSGAASTQHF	TGTGCCAGCAGTGGGGCCGCCTCGACCCAGCATTTT
TRBV7-3	NA	TRBD1	TRBJ2-1	CASSADRFNEQFF	TGTGCCAGCAGCGCGGACAGGTTCAATGAGCAGTTCTTC
TRBV7-3	NA	TRBD2	TRBJ2-1	CASSSTSGSVNEQFF	TGTGCCAGCAGCTCGACTAGCGGGAGTGTCAATGAGCAGTTCTTC
TRBV18	NA	NA	TRBJ2-7	CASSPMAGVGEQYF	TGTGCCAGCTCACCAATGGCAGGGGTGGGCGAGCAGTACTTC
TRBV7-9	NA	NA	TRBJ2-1	CASSPITDEQFF	TGTGCCAGCAGCCCTATAACCGATGAGCAGTTCTTC
TRBV18	NA	NA	TRBJ1-4	CASSLNEGEGNEKLFF	TGTGCCAGCTCACTAAACGAAGGGGAGGGCAATGAAAAACTGTTTTTT
TRBV18	once	NA	TRBJ2-7	CASSPLFRQGQYEQYF	TGTGCCAGCTCACCGCTGTTCAGGCAGGGTCAATACGAGCAGTACTTC
TRBV5-1	NA	NA	TRBJ1-5	CASSLTGDSNQPQHF	TGCGCCAGCAGTTTGACAGGAGATAGCAATCAGCCCCAGCATTTT
TRBV5-4	few	TRBD1	TRBJ1-2	CASSFVGQENYGYTF	TGTGCCAGCAGCTTTGTCGGACAGGAAAACTATGGCTACACCTTC
TRBV5-6	NA	TRBD1	TRBJ2-2	CASSTYRQGFNRGELFF	TGTGCCAGCAGCACTTACCGACAGGGTTTTAACAGAGGGGAGCTGTTTTTT
TRBV5-4	NA	NA	TRBJ1-1	CASSLESRTEAFF	TGTGCCAGCAGCTTGGAATCCAGAACAGAAGCTTTCTTT
TRBV2	once	NA	TRBJ1-1	CASSSNRLERTEAFF	TGTGCCAGCAGTTCTAACCGGCTGGAGCGGACTGAAGCTTTCTTT
TRBV5-4	once	TRBD2	TRBJ2-7	CASSLGASGKNYEQYF	TGTGCCAGCAGCTTGGGGGCTAGCGGGAAAAACTACGAGCAGTACTTC
TRBV28	NA	TRBD1	TRBJ1-1	CASSLRTGNTEAFF	TGTGCCAGCAGTTTAAGGACAGGGAACACTGAAGCTTTCTTT
TRBV9	NA	NA	TRBJ2-1	CASSALGTPGAYNEQFF	TGTGCCAGCAGCGCTTTAGGGACTCCGGGGGCCTACAATGAGCAGTTCTTC
TRBV9	NA	TRBD2	TRBJ2-1	CASSETSGGRLEQFF	TGTGCCAGCAGCGAAACTAGCGGGGGGAGGCTTGAGCAGTTCTTC
TRBV11-3	NA	TRBD1	TRBJ1-1	CASSLEGDSPNTEAFF	TGTGCCAGCAGCTTAGAAGGGGACAGTCCGAACACTGAAGCTTTCTTT
TRBV5-1	NA	TRBD1	TRBJ1-1	CASGGGQVNTEAFF	TGCGCCAGCGGGGGGGGACAGGTAAACACTGAAGCTTTCTTT
TRBV2	NA	TRBD1	TRBJ2-3	CASRGTGGAEDTQYF	TGTGCCAGCAGGGGCACAGGGGGCGCAGAAGATACGCAGTATTTT
TRBV5-6	NA	NA	TRBJ1-3	CASTTPGTSNTIYF	TGTGCCAGCACAACGCCGGGGACATCGAACACCATATATTTT
TRBV13	NA	TRBD2	TRBJ2-7	CASSPTSGRTDEQYF	TGTGCCAGCAGCCCTACTAGCGGGAGGACCGACGAGCAGTACTTC
TRBV11-3	NA	TRBD1	TRBJ1-1	CASSPGQGLVNTEAFF	TGTGCCAGCAGCCCCGGACAGGGGCTTGTGAACACTGAAGCTTTCTTT
TRBV29-1	once	NA	TRBJ1-3	CSVVVSGNTIYF	TGCAGCGTCGTCGTCTCTGGAAACACCATATATTTT
TRBV7-8	NA	TRBD1	TRBJ1-2	CASSLGIITGTGGTYGYTF	TGTGCCAGCAGCTTAGGAATAATAACCGGGACAGGAGGAACTTATGGCTACACCTTC
TRBV11-2	NA	TRBD1	TRBJ1-4	CASSSPPGQRHEKLFF	TGTGCCAGCAGCTCACCCCCGGGACAGCGACATGAAAAACTGTTTTTT
TRBV6-1	once	NA	TRBJ1-3	CASRPSPSGNTIYF	TGTGCCAGCAGGCCTAGTCCCTCTGGAAACACCATATATTTT
TRBV25-1	NA	TRBD1	TRBJ2-3	CASSRDRGQDTQYF	TGTGCCAGCAGCCGGGACAGGGGGCAAGATACGCAGTATTTT
TRBV6-4	NA	NA	TRBJ2-1	CASRRERASYNEQFF	TGTGCCAGCAGGAGGGAGCGGGCCTCCTACAATGAGCAGTTCTTC
TRBV18	NA	NA	TRBJ2-1	CASSGPGVRTFEQFF	TGTGCCAGCTCAGGACCAGGGGTTCGCACATTTGAGCAGTTCTTC
TRBV25-1	NA	TRBD1	TRBJ1-6	CASSDLQGVNSPLHF	TGTGCCAGCAGTGATTTGCAGGGGGTGAATTCACCCCTCCACTTT
TRBV2	NA	NA	TRBJ1-5	CASSRDYSNQPQHF	TGTGCCAGCAGTAGGGACTATAGCAATCAGCCCCAGCATTTT
TRBV6-5	NA	NA	TRBJ1-4	CASSYAGATNEKLFF	TGTGCCAGCAGTTACGCCGGGGCAACTAATGAAAAACTGTTTTTT